Listed below are T cell receptor beta chains from one sample, sequenced in a study of T cells after yellow fever vaccination. From the 5' RACE reads, TCRdb called clonotypes with MiXCR, one entry per CDR3 protein. The sample yields approximately 580,000 distinct CDR3 sequences, less than 20% seen once. The sequencing here drew on PBMCs, taken 4 to 5 days after the first yellow fever vaccination. The receptors come from a man aged 18 to 29 who received the YFV17D yellow fever vaccine. CDR3s include the opening cysteine and the closing phenylalanine or tryptophan. Fields, in order: V gene, J gene, CDR3 length, CDR3 protein.

v_gene: TRBV12-3/TRBV12-4
j_gene: TRBJ1-3
len: 14
CDR3aa: CASKSAASGNTIYF

v_gene: TRBV7-9
j_gene: TRBJ1-1
len: 15
CDR3aa: CASSRDTMFNTEAFF

v_gene: TRBV27
j_gene: TRBJ2-1
len: 16
CDR3aa: CASSLSGGDTYNEQFF

v_gene: TRBV27
j_gene: TRBJ2-1
len: 14
CDR3aa: CASTTGTKGLEKFF

v_gene: TRBV12-3/TRBV12-4
j_gene: TRBJ2-5
len: 13
CDR3aa: CASSRAGPRAQYF

v_gene: TRBV7-2
j_gene: TRBJ1-2
len: 16
CDR3aa: CASSLEGQPLGGGYTF

v_gene: TRBV5-6
j_gene: TRBJ2-3
len: 14
CDR3aa: CASSLELGADTQYF

v_gene: TRBV6-2/TRBV6-3
j_gene: TRBJ2-1
len: 12
CDR3aa: CASSSFGKWEFF

v_gene: TRBV2
j_gene: TRBJ2-6
len: 16
CDR3aa: CASGGRGFSGANVLTF

v_gene: TRBV14
j_gene: TRBJ2-4
len: 14
CDR3aa: CASRGTGQGNIQYF

v_gene: TRBV29-1
j_gene: TRBJ2-3
len: 14
CDR3aa: CSGTASGGSDTQYF

v_gene: TRBV4-3
j_gene: TRBJ1-1
len: 15
CDR3aa: CASSSKLTGAPEAFF

v_gene: TRBV4-2
j_gene: TRBJ2-3
len: 15
CDR3aa: CASSPLRGDADTQYF

v_gene: TRBV7-9
j_gene: TRBJ1-1
len: 14
CDR3aa: CASSLANAAGIAFF

v_gene: TRBV7-9
j_gene: TRBJ2-5
len: 14
CDR3aa: CASSLAMGRETQYF

v_gene: TRBV7-6
j_gene: TRBJ1-1
len: 15
CDR3aa: CASSLPTGSDTEAFF

v_gene: TRBV5-1
j_gene: TRBJ2-5
len: 15
CDR3aa: CASSGGQGARETQYF

v_gene: TRBV12-3/TRBV12-4
j_gene: TRBJ1-1
len: 14
CDR3aa: CASSAQDLVTEAFF

v_gene: TRBV5-5
j_gene: TRBJ1-2
len: 13
CDR3aa: CASSFGVAYGYTF

v_gene: TRBV7-9
j_gene: TRBJ1-2
len: 17
CDR3aa: CASSRFMSAGTNYGYTF

v_gene: TRBV5-1
j_gene: TRBJ2-3
len: 14
CDR3aa: CASSFQRGSDTQYF

v_gene: TRBV20-1
j_gene: TRBJ2-1
len: 15
CDR3aa: CSATIAGPSYNEQFF

v_gene: TRBV24-1
j_gene: TRBJ2-5
len: 14
CDR3aa: CATSHSPGQETQYF

v_gene: TRBV10-3
j_gene: TRBJ1-2
len: 14
CDR3aa: CAISERDSDYGYTF

v_gene: TRBV5-1
j_gene: TRBJ2-6
len: 15
CDR3aa: CASSLGDTGANVLTF

v_gene: TRBV4-3
j_gene: TRBJ1-4
len: 13
CDR3aa: CASSVRYGEKLFF

v_gene: TRBV7-3
j_gene: TRBJ1-1
len: 13
CDR3aa: CASSLLRDTEAFF

v_gene: TRBV18
j_gene: TRBJ2-1
len: 18
CDR3aa: CASSPEKGQASWDNEQFF

v_gene: TRBV24-1
j_gene: TRBJ2-2
len: 13
CDR3aa: CATRRGPTGELFF

v_gene: TRBV12-3/TRBV12-4
j_gene: TRBJ2-7
len: 13
CDR3aa: CASSRTGEYEQYF

v_gene: TRBV24-1
j_gene: TRBJ2-3
len: 17
CDR3aa: CATSDRSSGGTEDTQYF

v_gene: TRBV5-1
j_gene: TRBJ1-2
len: 14
CDR3aa: CASSVPGTRSAYTF

v_gene: TRBV2
j_gene: TRBJ1-2
len: 15
CDR3aa: CASSEDRGKSGGYTF